A selection of T cell receptor beta chains follows, all from one sample in a study of blood T cell repertoires in COVID-19. Profiled with immunoSEQ multiplex PCR; TCRdb holds only in-frame clones, not every one. The repertoire holds over 250,000 clones, with roughly nine tenths as singletons. Sequencing was carried out using peripheral blood. The receptors derive from a man aged 45-60 years with acute or convalescent COVID-19. Both conserved end residues are part of each CDR3. The order of the fields is J gene, D gene, V gene, CDR3 protein. D genes are given only for firm matches.

>TRBJ2-2|.|TRBV3-1/TRBV3-2
CASSQDQGTVGSGELFF
>TRBJ1-1|.|TRBV21-1
CASSGRNTEAFF
>TRBJ2-5|.|TRBV6-1
CASSDPLLLLQGSLETQYF
>TRBJ1-1|.|TRBV20-1
CSASRGTEAFF
>TRBJ1-4|TRBD1|TRBV30
CAWRGTGGEKLFF
>TRBJ1-2|TRBD1|TRBV29-1
CSGNRQGGDYGYTF
>TRBJ2-1|TRBD1|TRBV15
CATSRDRGYEQFF
>TRBJ1-2|.|TRBV24-1
CATSDPTANYGYTF
>TRBJ2-7|TRBD1|TRBV3-1/TRBV3-2
CASSRWTGDYEQYF
>TRBJ1-2|.|TRBV14
CASSDGQPSYGYTF
>TRBJ2-5|.|TRBV7-6
CASSLSPTVEETQYF
>TRBJ2-5|TRBD2|TRBV7-9
CASSPSGGKETQYF
>TRBJ2-1|.|TRBV6-1
CASSERRINEQFF
>TRBJ1-2|.|TRBV3-1/TRBV3-2
CASSQAGDRGYTF
>TRBJ1-6|.|TRBV3-1/TRBV3-2
CASSQTGGDSPLHF
>TRBJ1-2|TRBD1|TRBV19
CASRQDREGQDYGYTF
>TRBJ1-3|.|TRBV29-1
CSVEAIAGNTIYF
>TRBJ1-1|.|TRBV30
CAWSVLTEAFF
>TRBJ2-5|.|TRBV7-3
CASSPLGGWETQYF
>TRBJ2-1|TRBD2|TRBV19
CASSPTSGGYNEQFF
>TRBJ1-1|.|TRBV2
CASSNRISTTEAFF
>TRBJ1-4|.|TRBV5-1
CASSLSPTSTNEKLFF
>TRBJ1-2|.|TRBV5-4
CASSPGATDNYGYTF
>TRBJ2-7|.|TRBV13
CASSNGRSYEQYF
>TRBJ2-7|TRBD2|TRBV6-2/TRBV6-3
CASSSLAGAIEQYF
>TRBJ2-7|.|TRBV12-3/TRBV12-4
CASSLALIGQYF
>TRBJ1-1|.|TRBV5-1
CASSGQGTGNTEAFF
>TRBJ1-1|.|TRBV11-3
CASSFPFNTEAFF
>TRBJ1-2|.|TRBV29-1
CSVAPGNYGYTF
>TRBJ1-2|TRBD1|TRBV30
CAWSDRQGRYTF
>TRBJ1-3|TRBD1|TRBV18
CASSPPRDRSGNTIYF
>TRBJ1-1|.|TRBV19
CASSISGGRKNTEAFF
>TRBJ1-1|.|TRBV27
CASIQGTPNTEAFF
>TRBJ2-5|.|TRBV29-1
CSADTWETQYF